This entry concerns a single T cell receptor beta chain. Its antigen is as yet unknown. The data are from a study of blood T cells in healthy people across ages. Study details: With template switching, about one barcoded beta molecule was captured per two T cells.

Next came a second PCR, run for about 7 to 12 cycles, which used a sample-barcoded 5' primer along with a J-beta primer mix. TCRdb reprocessed the 5' RACE reads via MiXCR and lists one record per CDR3 protein. This sample yields some 800,000 distinct CDR3 sequences, of which 40% to 50% are seen a single time; roughly 19% belongs to the top ten. General study findings and limits: A strong correlation was seen between TCR beta diversity and naive T cell percentage.

Germline loops: CDR1 DFQATT, CDR2 SNEGSKA (reference sequence). The CDR3 has 12 residues. V lost 1 base to trimming and J lost 4 bases, with 7 bases between them. This receptor was obtained from a man aged 55 to 70 in good health. The chain uses TRBV20-1 and TRBJ1-2; D is perhaps TRBD1 (5 bases). The sample was blood. The CDR3 region has the DNA TGCAGTGCTAGAGCGGGGACCTATGGCTACACCTTC. Its protein is CSARAGTYGYTF.